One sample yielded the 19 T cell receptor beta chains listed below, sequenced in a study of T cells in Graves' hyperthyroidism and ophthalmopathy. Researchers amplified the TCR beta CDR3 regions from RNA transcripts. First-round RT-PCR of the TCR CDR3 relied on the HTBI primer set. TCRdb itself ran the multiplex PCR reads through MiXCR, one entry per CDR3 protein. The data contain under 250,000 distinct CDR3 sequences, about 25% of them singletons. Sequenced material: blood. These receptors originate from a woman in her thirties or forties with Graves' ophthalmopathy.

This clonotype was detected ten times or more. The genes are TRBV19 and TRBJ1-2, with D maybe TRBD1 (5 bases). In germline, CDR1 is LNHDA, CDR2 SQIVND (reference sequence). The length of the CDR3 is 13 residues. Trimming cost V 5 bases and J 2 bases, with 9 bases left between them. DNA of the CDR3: TGTGCCAGTAGTGGCCGGGACAACTATGGCTACACCTTC. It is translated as CASSGRDNYGYTF.

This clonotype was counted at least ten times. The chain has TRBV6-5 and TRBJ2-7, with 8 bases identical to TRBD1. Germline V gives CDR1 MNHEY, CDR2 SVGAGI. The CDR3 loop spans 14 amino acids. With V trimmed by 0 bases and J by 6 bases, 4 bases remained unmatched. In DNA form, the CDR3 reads TGTGCCAGCAGTTACTCGGACAGGGATGGCGAGCAGTACTTC. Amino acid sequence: CASSYSDRDGEQYF.

Here the CDR3 DNA reads TGTGCCAGCAGTTACCGCCAGGGAGAGTTGGAGACCCAGTACTTC. This encodes CASSYRQGELETQYF. The V gene is TRBV6-5, the J gene TRBJ2-5; tentatively, D is TRBD1 or TRBD2 (5 bases each). V lost 2 bases and J 5 bases, leaving 15 bases between the germline ends. The CDR3 loop spans 15 amino acids. Germline values: CDR1 MNHEY, CDR2 SVGAGI.

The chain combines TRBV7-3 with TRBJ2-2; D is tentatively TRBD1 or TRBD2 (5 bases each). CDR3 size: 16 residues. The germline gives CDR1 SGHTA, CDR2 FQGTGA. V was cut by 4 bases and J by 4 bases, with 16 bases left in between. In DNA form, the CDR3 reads TGTGCCAGCAGCTCACACCCAGGGACGTTCACCGGGGAGCTGTTTTTT. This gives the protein CASSSHPGTFTGELFF.

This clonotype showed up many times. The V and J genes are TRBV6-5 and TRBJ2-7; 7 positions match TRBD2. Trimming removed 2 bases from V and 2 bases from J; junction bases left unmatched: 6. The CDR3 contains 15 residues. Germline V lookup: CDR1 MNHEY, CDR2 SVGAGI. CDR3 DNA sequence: TGTGCCAGCAGTTACGGGGCTAGCGGAACCTACGAGCAGTACTTC. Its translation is CASSYGASGTYEQYF.

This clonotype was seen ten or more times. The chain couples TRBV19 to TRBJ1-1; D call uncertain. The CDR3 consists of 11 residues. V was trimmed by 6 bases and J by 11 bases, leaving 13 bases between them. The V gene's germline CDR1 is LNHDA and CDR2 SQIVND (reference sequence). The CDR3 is CASRVGSMAFF. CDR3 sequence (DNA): TGTGCCAGTAGAGTTGGCTCGATGGCTTTCTTT.

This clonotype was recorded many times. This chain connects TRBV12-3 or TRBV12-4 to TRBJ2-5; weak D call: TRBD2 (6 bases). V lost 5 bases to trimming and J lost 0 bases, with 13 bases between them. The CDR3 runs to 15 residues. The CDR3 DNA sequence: TGTGCCAGCAGTCCGGGACTTGGGTACCAAGAGACCCAGTACTTC. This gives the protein CASSPGLGYQETQYF.

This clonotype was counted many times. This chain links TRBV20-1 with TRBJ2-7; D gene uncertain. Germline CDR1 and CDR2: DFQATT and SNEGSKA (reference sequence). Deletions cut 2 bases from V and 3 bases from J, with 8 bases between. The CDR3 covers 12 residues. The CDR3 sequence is CSARMAIYEQYF. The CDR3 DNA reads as TGCAGTGCTAGAATGGCTATCTACGAGCAGTACTTC.

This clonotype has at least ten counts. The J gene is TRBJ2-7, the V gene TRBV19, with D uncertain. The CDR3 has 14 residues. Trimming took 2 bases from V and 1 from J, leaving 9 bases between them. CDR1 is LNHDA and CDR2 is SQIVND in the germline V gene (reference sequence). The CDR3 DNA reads TGTGCCAGTAGTATATCAATGGCTTCCTACGAGCAGTACTTC. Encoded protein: CASSISMASYEQYF.

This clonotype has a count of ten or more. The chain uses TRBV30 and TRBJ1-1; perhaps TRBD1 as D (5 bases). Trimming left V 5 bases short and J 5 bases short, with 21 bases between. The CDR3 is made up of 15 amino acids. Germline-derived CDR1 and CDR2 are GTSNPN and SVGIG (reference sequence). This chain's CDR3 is CAWGNPQGGVTEAFF. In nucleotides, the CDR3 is TGTGCCTGGGGGAATCCCCAGGGTGGGGTAACTGAAGCTTTCTTT.

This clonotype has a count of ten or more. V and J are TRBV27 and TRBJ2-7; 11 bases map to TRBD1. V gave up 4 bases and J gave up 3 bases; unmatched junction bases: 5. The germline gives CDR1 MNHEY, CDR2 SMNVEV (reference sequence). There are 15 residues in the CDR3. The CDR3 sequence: CASSSGTGGGYEQYF. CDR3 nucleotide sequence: TGTGCCAGCAGTTCCGGGACAGGGGGTGGCTACGAGCAGTACTTC.

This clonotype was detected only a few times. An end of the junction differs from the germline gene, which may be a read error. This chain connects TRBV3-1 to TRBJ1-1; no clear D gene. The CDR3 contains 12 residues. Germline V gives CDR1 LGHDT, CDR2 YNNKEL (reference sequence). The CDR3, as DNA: TGTGCCAGCGGCCACAGACTCGCTGAAGCTTTCTTT. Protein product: CASGHRLAEAFF.

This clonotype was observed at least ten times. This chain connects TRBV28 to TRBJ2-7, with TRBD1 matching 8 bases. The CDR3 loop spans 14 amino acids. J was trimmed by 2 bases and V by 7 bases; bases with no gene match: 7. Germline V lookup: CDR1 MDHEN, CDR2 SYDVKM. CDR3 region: CASTPGGMAYEQYF. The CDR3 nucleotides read TGTGCCAGCACCCCAGGGGGCATGGCCTACGAGCAGTACTTC.

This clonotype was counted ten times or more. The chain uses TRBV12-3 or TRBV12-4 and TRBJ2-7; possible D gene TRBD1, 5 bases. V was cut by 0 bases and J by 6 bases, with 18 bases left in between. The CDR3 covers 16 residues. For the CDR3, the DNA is TGTGCCAGCAGTTTAGCGGTGCAGGGCCCCCATCCCGAGCAGTACTTC. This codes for CASSLAVQGPHPEQYF.

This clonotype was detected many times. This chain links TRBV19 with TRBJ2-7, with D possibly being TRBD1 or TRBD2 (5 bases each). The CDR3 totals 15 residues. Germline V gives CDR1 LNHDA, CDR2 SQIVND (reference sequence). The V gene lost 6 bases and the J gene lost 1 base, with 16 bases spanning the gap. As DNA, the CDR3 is TGTGCCAGTAGCGACCTAGGGGACGGATCCTACGAGCAGTACTTC. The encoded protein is CASSDLGDGSYEQYF.

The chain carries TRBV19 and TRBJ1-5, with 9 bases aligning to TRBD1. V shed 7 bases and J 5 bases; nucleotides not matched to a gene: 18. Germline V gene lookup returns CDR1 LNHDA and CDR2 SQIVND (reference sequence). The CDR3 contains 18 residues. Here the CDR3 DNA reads TGTGCCAGTACCACCTCCCGGATGGACAGGGGAAAGCATCAGCCCCAGCATTTT. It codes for CASTTSRMDRGKHQPQHF.

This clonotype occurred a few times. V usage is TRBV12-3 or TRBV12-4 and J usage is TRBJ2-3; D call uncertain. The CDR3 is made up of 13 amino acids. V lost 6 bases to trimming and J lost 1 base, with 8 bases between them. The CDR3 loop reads CASRPERTDTQYF. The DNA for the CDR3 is TGTGCCAGCAGACCGGAACGCACAGATACGCAGTATTTT.

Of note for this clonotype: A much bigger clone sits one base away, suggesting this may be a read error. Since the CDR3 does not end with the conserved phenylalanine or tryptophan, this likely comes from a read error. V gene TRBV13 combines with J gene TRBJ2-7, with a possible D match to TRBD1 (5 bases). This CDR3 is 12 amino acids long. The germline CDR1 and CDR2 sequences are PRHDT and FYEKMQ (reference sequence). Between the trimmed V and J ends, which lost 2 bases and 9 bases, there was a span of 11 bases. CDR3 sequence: CASSLRPQGQYL. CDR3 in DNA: TGTGCCAGCAGCTTAAGACCGCAGGGGCAGTACCTC.

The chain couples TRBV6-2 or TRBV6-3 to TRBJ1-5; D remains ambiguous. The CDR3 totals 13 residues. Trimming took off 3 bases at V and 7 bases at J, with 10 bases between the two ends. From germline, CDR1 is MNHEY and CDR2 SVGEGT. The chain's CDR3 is CASSYRAQQPQHF. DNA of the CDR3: TGTGCCAGCAGTTATAGGGCACAGCAGCCCCAGCATTTT.